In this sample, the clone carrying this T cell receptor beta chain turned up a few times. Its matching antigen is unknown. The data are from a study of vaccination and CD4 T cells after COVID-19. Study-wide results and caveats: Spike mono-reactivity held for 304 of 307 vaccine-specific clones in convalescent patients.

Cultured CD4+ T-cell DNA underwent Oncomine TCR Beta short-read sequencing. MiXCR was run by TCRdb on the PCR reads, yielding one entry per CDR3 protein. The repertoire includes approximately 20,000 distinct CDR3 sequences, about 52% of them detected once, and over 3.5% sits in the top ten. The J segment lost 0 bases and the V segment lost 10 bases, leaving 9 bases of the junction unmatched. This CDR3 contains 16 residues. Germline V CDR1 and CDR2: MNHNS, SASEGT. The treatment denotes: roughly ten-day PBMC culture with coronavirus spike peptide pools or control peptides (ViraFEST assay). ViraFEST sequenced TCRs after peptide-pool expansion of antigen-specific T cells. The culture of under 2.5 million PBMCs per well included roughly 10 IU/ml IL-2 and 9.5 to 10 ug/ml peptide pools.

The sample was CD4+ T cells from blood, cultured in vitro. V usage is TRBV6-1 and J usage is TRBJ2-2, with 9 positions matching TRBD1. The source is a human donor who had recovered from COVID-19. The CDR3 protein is CATGWGQGANTGELFF. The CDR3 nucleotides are TGTGCCACCGGTTGGGGACAGGGCGCGAACACCGGGGAGCTGTTTTTT.